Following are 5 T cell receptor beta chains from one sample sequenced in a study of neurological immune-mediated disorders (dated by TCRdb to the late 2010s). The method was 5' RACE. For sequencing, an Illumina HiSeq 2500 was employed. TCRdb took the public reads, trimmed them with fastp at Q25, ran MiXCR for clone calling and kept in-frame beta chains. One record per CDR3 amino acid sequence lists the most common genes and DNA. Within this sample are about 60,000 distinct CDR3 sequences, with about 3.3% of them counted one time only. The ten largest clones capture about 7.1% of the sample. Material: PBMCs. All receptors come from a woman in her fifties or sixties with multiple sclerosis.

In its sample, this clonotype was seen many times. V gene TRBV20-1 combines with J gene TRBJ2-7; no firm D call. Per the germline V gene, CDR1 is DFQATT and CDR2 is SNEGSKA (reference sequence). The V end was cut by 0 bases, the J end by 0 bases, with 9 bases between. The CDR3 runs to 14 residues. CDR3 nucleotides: TGCAGTGCTAGAGAAGGTCTCGGCTCCTACGAGCAGTACTTC. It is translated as CSAREGLGSYEQYF.

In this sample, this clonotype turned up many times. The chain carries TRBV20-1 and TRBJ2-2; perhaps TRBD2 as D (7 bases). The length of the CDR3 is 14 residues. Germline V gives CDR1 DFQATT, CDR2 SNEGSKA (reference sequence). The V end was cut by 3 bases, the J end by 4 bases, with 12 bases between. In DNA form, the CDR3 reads TGCAGTGCTAGGGGGGGGCGGGTCACCGGGGAGCTGTTTTTT. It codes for CSARGGRVTGELFF.

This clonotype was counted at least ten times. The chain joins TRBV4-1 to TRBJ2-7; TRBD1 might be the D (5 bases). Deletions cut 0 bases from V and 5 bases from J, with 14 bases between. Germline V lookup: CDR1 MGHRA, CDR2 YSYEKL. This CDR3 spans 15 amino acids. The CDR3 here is CASSQEAQGHHEQYF. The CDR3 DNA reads TGCGCCAGCAGCCAAGAAGCGCAGGGCCACCACGAGCAGTACTTC.

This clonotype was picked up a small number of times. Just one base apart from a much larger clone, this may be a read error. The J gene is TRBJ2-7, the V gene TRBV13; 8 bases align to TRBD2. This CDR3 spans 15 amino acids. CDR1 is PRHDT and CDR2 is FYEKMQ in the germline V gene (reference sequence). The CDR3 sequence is CANSFLSGGLYEQYF. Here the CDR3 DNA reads TGTGCCAACAGCTTTTTAAGCGGGGGCCTCTACGAGCAGTACTTC.

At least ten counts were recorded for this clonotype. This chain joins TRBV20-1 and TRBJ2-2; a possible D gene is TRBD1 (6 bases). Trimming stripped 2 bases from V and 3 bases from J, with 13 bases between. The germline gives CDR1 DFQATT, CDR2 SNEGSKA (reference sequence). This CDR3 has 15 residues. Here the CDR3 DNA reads TGCAGTGCTAGACTCCCAGGGGCGGACACCGGGGAGCTGTTTTTT. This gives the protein CSARLPGADTGELFF.